Following are 16 T cell receptor beta chains from one sample sequenced in a study of regulatory T cells in long-lasting Graves disease. The authors built TCR beta libraries using iRepertoire HTBI primers and Arm-PCR of CDR3 regions. TCRdb ran MiXCR on the multiplex PCR reads and lists one entry per CDR3 protein. The data contain about 240,000 distinct CDR3 sequences, around 21% of them singletons. Specified time point: newly diagnosed GD, antithyroid drugs for less than 3 months. The authors made the TCR library using RNA they extracted from PBMCs. Sample: peripheral blood mononuclear cells (PBMCs), taken at new diagnosis, from a patient treated with antithyroid drugs. Receptors were obtained from a female donor with Graves disease.

This clonotype was picked up a small number of times. The V and J genes are TRBV7-9 and TRBJ2-6; a possible D gene is TRBD2 (5 bases). This CDR3 contains 15 residues. Trimming removed 5 bases at V and 4 bases at J, with 12 bases between. Germline-derived CDR1 and CDR2 are SEHNR and FQNEAQ (reference sequence). This CDR3 is CASSPDYTGANVLTF. In DNA form, the CDR3 reads TGTGCCAGCAGCCCTGACTACACCGGGGCCAACGTCCTGACTTTC.

This clonotype was found many times. This rearrangement joins TRBV11-2 to TRBJ1-6, with a possible D match to TRBD1 (5 bases). This CDR3 contains 16 residues. Germline CDR1 is SGHAT and CDR2 is FQNNGV. V lost 1 base and J lost 11, with 18 bases in between. CDR3 in amino acids: CASSLGFRDGRTPLHF. In DNA form, the CDR3 reads TGTGCCAGCAGCTTAGGGTTCCGGGACGGACGTACACCCCTCCACTTT.

This clonotype was found many times. The chain links TRBV3-1 to TRBJ2-7; D tentatively reads TRBD1 or TRBD2 (5 bases each). CDR3 length: 16 residues. The germline V gene has CDR1 LGHDT and CDR2 YNNKEL (reference sequence). V dropped 4 bases and J dropped 5 bases, with 21 bases sitting between them. The chain's CDR3 is CASSLTRGLSVNEQYF. As DNA, the CDR3 is TGTGCCAGCAGCCTCACCCGGGGCTTGAGCGTGAACGAGCAGTACTTC.

Comments on this clonotype: A much larger clone sits a single nucleotide away, making a read error possible. The chain couples TRBV20-1 to TRBJ2-7, with D possibly matching TRBD2 (5 bases). This CDR3 is 13 amino acids long. Trimming removed 3 bases at V and 7 bases at J, with 16 bases between. Per the germline V gene, CDR1 is DFQATT and CDR2 is SNEGSKA (reference sequence). In DNA form, the CDR3 reads TGCAGTGCTAGGTATCGGCTAGCTAATGAGCAGTACTTC. Translation gives CSARYRLANEQYF.

This clonotype showed up many times. This chain joins TRBV20-1 and TRBJ1-2; 8 bases fit TRBD1. This CDR3 has 13 amino acids. Per germline, CDR1 DFQATT and CDR2 SNEGSKA (reference sequence). Trimming at V came to 5 bases and at J to 5 bases, leaving 7 bases not matched to a gene. The CDR3 sequence is CSARTGQAYGYTF. CDR3 sequence (DNA): TGCAGTGCTCGTACGGGACAGGCGTATGGCTACACCTTC.

This clonotype was seen repeatedly, ten times or more. The chain couples TRBV6-2 or TRBV6-3 to TRBJ1-1; D remains ambiguous. Trimming pared 6 bases from V and 7 bases from J, leaving 9 bases between. CDR1 is MNHEY, CDR2 SVGEGT, per germline. The CDR3 has 11 residues. This CDR3 reads CASRSLGEAFF. In nucleotides, the CDR3 is TGTGCCAGCAGGAGTTTGGGTGAAGCTTTCTTT.

As to this clonotype: A far larger clone is one base from this, pointing to a likely read error. V usage is TRBV2 and J usage is TRBJ2-1; D unresolved. The end of the DNA fits TRBJ2-3 better, so the J call may be wrong. The CDR3 length is 17 residues. Germline V CDR1 and CDR2: SNHLY, FYNNEI. This chain's CDR3 is CASRRSSRESRTETQYF. The CDR3 DNA reads as TGTGCCAGCAGAAGGTCAAGCAGAGAATCTCGCACAGAAACGCAGTATTTT.

The chain couples TRBV10-1 to TRBJ2-2; D call uncertain. The CDR3 sequence is 12 residues long. CDR1 is WNHNN and CDR2 is SYGVQD in the germline V gene (reference sequence). Trimming pared 5 bases from V and 6 bases from J, leaving 7 bases between. The CDR3 spells CASSLVSGELFF. CDR3 DNA sequence: TGCGCCAGCAGTTTGGTGTCCGGGGAGCTGTTTTTT.

This chain joins TRBV11-3 and TRBJ2-1; 14 nucleotides line up with TRBD2. The CDR3 spans 16 residues. The V gene's germline CDR1 is SGHNT and CDR2 YENEEA. J lost 8 bases, V lost 5 bases, and 8 bases had no gene match. DNA of the CDR3: TGTGCCAGCAGCCGACGGGGACTAGCGGGAGCCCATGAGCAGTTCTTC. Translating gives CASSRRGLAGAHEQFF.

The chain employs TRBV29-1 and TRBJ2-7, with D perhaps TRBD2 (5 bases). V lost 1 base and J 3 bases, leaving 16 bases between the germline ends. The CDR3 is 15 residues long. Germline V gene sequence: CDR1 SQVTM, CDR2 ANQGSEA. The CDR3 loop reads CSVEGGSSGLYEQYF. The CDR3 DNA is TGCAGCGTTGAAGGAGGTAGCTCCGGACTCTACGAGCAGTACTTC.

Of note for this clonotype: A far larger clone is just one base off, so this is likely a read error. CDR3 amino acids: CASSSTGDSYEQYF. As DNA, the CDR3 is TGTGCCAGCAGCTCGACTGGCGACTCCTACGAGCAGTACTTC. This chain uses TRBV7-8 with TRBJ2-7; the D is unclear. The CDR3 spans 14 residues. V lost 4 bases and J lost 0, with 10 bases in between. Germline V gene lookup returns CDR1 SGHVS and CDR2 FQNEAQ.

To note about this clonotype: This may be a read error: a much more frequent sequence differs by one nucleotide. The chain couples TRBV20-1 to TRBJ2-1; 7 bases align to TRBD1. Looked up from germline, CDR1 is DFQATT and CDR2 is SNEGSKA (reference sequence). The CDR3 has 17 residues. The CDR3 DNA reads as TGCAGTGCTGCGCCCATGCAGACAGGGCGGGCGAACAATGAGCAGCTCTTC. This translates into CSAAPMQTGRANNEQLF.

The table lists this clonotype with many counts. The rearrangement joins TRBV20-1 to TRBJ1-2; D gene uncertain. The ends were cut back, 0 bases at V and 4 bases at J, with 9 bases in the middle. The CDR3 totals 13 residues. Germline V lookup: CDR1 DFQATT, CDR2 SNEGSKA (reference sequence). The CDR3 DNA is TGCAGTGCTAGAGAAACAAGCGCCTATGGCTACACCTTC. Amino acid sequence: CSARETSAYGYTF.

This clonotype appeared a single time. A much larger clone is a single base away; this may be a read error. The rearrangement links TRBV7-9 to TRBJ2-2; D remains unclear. The CDR3 runs to 15 residues. Per germline, CDR1 SEHNR and CDR2 FQNEAQ (reference sequence). CDR3 DNA sequence: TGTTCCAGCAGCTCCGGGTCGTTAGGGACCGGGGAGCTGTTTTTT. It translates to CSSSSGSLGTGELFF. The entire variable domain, with the rest obtained from reference TRBV7-9 and TRBJ2-2, is as follows: DTGVSQNPRHKITKRGQNVTFRCDPISEHNRLYWYRQTLGQGPEFLTYFQNEAQLEKSRLLSDRFSAERPKGSFSTLEIQRTEQGDSAMYLCSSSSGSLGTGELFFGEGSRLTVL.

This clonotype was recorded at least ten times. The chain recombines TRBV7-2 with TRBJ2-2; no reliable D call. This CDR3 is built from 16 residues. Germline CDR1 SGHTA, CDR2 FQGNSA. V was shortened by 1 base and J by 0 bases, with 9 bases between the two germline ends. This chain's CDR3 is CASSLGVGSNTGELFF. CDR3 DNA sequence: TGTGCCAGCAGCTTAGGGGTCGGATCGAACACCGGGGAGCTGTTTTTT.

The table lists this clonotype with many counts. This chain joins TRBV10-3 and TRBJ2-2; D unclear. The V end lost 10 bases, the J end lost 2 bases, and 11 bases lay between the germline ends. CDR1 ENHRY and CDR2 SYGVKD come from the germline V gene. The CDR3 covers 13 residues. The chain's CDR3 is CATIASNTGELFF. The CDR3 DNA reads as TGTGCCACGATAGCCAGTAACACCGGGGAGCTGTTTTTT.